The sequence of this T cell receptor (beta chain) was determined in a study of blood T cell repertoires in COVID-19. Generated by immunoSEQ multiplex PCR, the TCRdb table keeps only in-frame clones and is missing some. Of approximately 180,000 clones in the sample, about 90% were seen once. This CDR3 has 15 amino acids. CDR1 is LNHDA and CDR2 is SQIVND in the germline V gene (reference sequence). V dropped 7 bases and J dropped 0 bases, with 13 bases sitting between them. This rearrangement joins TRBV19 to TRBJ2-1, with D possibly being TRBD1 (6 bases). The specimen sequenced was peripheral blood. This sequence was found in a man between 60 and 75 years old with active or convalescent COVID-19. The DNA of the CDR3 is TGTGCCAGTACCCAGGGGTACGGCTCCTACAATGAGCAGTTCTTC. Protein product: CASTQGYGSYNEQFF.